What follows are 19 T cell receptor beta chains derived from one specimen sequenced in a study of blood T cell repertoires in COVID-19. Data came from immunoSEQ multiplex PCR; TCRdb stores just in-frame clones and leaves some out. Here the sample spans approximately 210,000 clones, less than 90% being singletons. Sequencing was carried out using peripheral blood. Every receptor here comes from a human donor in a cohort sampled during active COVID-19.

The chain is built from TRBV28 and TRBJ1-6, with unresolved D. The CDR3 loop spans 12 amino acids. CDR1 MDHEN and CDR2 SYDVKM come from the germline V gene. V shed 6 bases and J shed 11 bases, with 11 bases lying between them. The DNA for the CDR3 is TGTGCCAGCAGCCTACCCACGACACCCCTCCACTTT. Translating it yields CASSLPTTPLHF.

The chain employs TRBV19 and TRBJ1-2; no firm D call. The ends were cut back, 7 bases at V and 4 bases at J, with 16 bases in the middle. Germline values: CDR1 LNHDA, CDR2 SQIVND (reference sequence). This CDR3 is 14 amino acids long. CDR3 residues: CASIPDVKSYGYTF. The DNA for the CDR3 is TGTGCCAGTATCCCAGATGTAAAGTCCTATGGCTACACCTTC.

In regard to this clone: Additional DNA sequences in this sample encode the identical CDR3. The chain is built from TRBV5-1 and TRBJ1-6; a weak D match, TRBD1 (6 bases). This CDR3 spans 15 amino acids. V gave up 0 bases and J gave up 3 bases, with 7 bases separating them. CDR1 and CDR2 (germline): SGHRS, YFSETQ. CDR3 DNA: TGCGCCAGCAGCTTGGAGGGGGTCTATAATTCACCCCTCCACTTT. Its translation is CASSLEGVYNSPLHF.

The rearrangement joins TRBV20-1 to TRBJ1-2; no firm D call. Trimming shortened V by 3 bases and J by 13 bases, and 12 bases separated the two germline ends. This CDR3 region has 10 residues. Germline V lookup: CDR1 DFQATT, CDR2 SNEGSKA (reference sequence). The CDR3 reads CSASFARSTF. CDR3 nucleotide sequence: TGCAGTGCTAGCTTTGCCAGATCCACCTTC.

The genes are TRBV2 and TRBJ1-1; TRBD1 matches at 7 bases. CDR1 is SNHLY, CDR2 FYNNEI, per germline. V trimming: 4 bases; J trimming: 0 bases; junction bases outside the gene matches: 11. CDR3 length: 17 amino acids. CDR3 coding DNA: TGTGCCAGCAGTGGAAAGGGGGCTGCTCTTATGAACACTGAAGCTTTCTTT. It translates to CASSGKGAALMNTEAFF.

The genes are TRBV4-2 and TRBJ2-7; 11 nucleotides align to TRBD2. The germline V gene has CDR1 LGHNA and CDR2 YNFKEQ. The CDR3 extends over 15 amino acids. J gave up 4 bases and V 2 bases, and 4 bases lay outside the gene matches. This CDR3 reads CASSQIAGGKYEQYF. DNA for the CDR3: TGTGCCAGCAGCCAAATAGCGGGAGGGAAGTACGAGCAGTACTTC.

The rearrangement joins TRBV28 to TRBJ1-5, with TRBD1 matching over 8 bases. With V trimmed by 5 bases and J by 11 bases, 11 bases remained unmatched. Germline CDR1 reads MDHEN; CDR2 reads SYDVKM. CDR3 length: 14 amino acids. CDR3 DNA sequence: TGTGCCAGCAGTCAAGGACAGGGTCGAGGTGCCCAGCATTTT. Its protein product is CASSQGQGRGAQHF.

This rearrangement joins TRBV5-5 to TRBJ2-7, with a possible D match to TRBD1 (5 bases). Germline V gene lookup returns CDR1 SGHKS and CDR2 YYEKEE (reference sequence). There are 14 residues in the CDR3. Trimming left V 1 base short and J 2 bases short, with 10 bases between. The CDR3 here is CASSLTGAPYEQYF. The CDR3 region has the DNA TGTGCCAGCAGCTTGACTGGGGCTCCCTACGAGCAGTACTTC.

The V call is TRBV5-3, the J call TRBJ1-6, with TRBD1 matching 10 bases. TRBV5-3 is annotated as an ORF whose role is uncertain. The CDR3 is 16 residues long. V lost 4 bases and J lost 13; bases outside the gene matches: 14. CDR3 in amino acids: CARSTSGTGATHPLHF. In nucleotides, the CDR3 is TGTGCCAGAAGCACGTCCGGGACAGGGGCGACCCACCCCCTCCACTTT.

This chain connects TRBV6-6 to TRBJ1-1, with unresolved D. V lost 6 bases and J lost 4, with 12 bases in between. The CDR3 runs to 13 residues. Germline V gene data show CDR1 as MNHNY and CDR2 as SVGAGI (reference sequence). CDR3 loop: CASSGSEPTEAFF. The CDR3 region has the DNA TGTGCCAGCAGCGGTTCGGAGCCCACTGAAGCTTTCTTT.

The CDR3 spells CASSLSRGQDLSGEQYF. In nucleotides, the CDR3 is TGTGCCAGCAGTTTATCAAGGGGACAAGACCTATCAGGCGAGCAGTACTTC. V is TRBV27 and J is TRBJ2-7; tentative D call: TRBD1 (6 bases). CDR1 is MNHEY, CDR2 SMNVEV, per germline (reference sequence). This CDR3 has 17 amino acids. Trimming took off 0 bases at V and 6 bases at J, with 21 bases between the two ends.

A remark on this clone: This CDR3 is also generated by other DNA sequences in the sample. The chain couples TRBV7-9 to TRBJ1-4; D unclear. The CDR3 is 15 residues long. The germline CDR1 and CDR2 sequences are SEHNR and FQNEAQ (reference sequence). The ends were cut back, 2 bases at V and 0 bases at J, with 7 bases in the middle. The CDR3 DNA follows: TGTGCCAGCAGCTTATCGGGTGCAACTAATGAAAAACTGTTTTTT. This gives the protein CASSLSGATNEKLFF.

The chain couples TRBV2 to TRBJ2-3; TRBD1 matches at 7 bases. V lost 6 bases and J lost 0; bases outside the gene matches: 3. Germline CDR1 SNHLY, CDR2 FYNNEI. The CDR3 spans 14 residues. CDR3 nucleotides: TGTGCCAGCAGCAGGGGGTCTAGCACAGATACGCAGTATTTT. Translated, it gives CASSRGSSTDTQYF.

This clone was detected once. The V gene is TRBV7-5, the J gene TRBJ1-5. TRBV7-5 corresponds to a pseudogene. The CDR3 covers 22 residues. CDR3 residues: CARSFSREGQTVVVVNNQPQHF. In DNA, the CDR3 is TGTGCCAGAAGCTTTTCCCGGGAGGGACAGACGGTAGTAGTAGTCAACAATCAGCCCCAGCATTTT.

The chain recombines TRBV7-8 with TRBJ2-3; D is perhaps TRBD1 (6 bases). Trimming shortened V by 5 bases and J by 0 bases, and 15 bases separated the two germline ends. The germline CDR1 and CDR2 sequences are SGHVS and FQNEAQ. The CDR3 is 16 residues long. CDR3 amino acids: CASSQITGQSTDTQYF. As DNA, the CDR3 is TGTGCCAGCAGCCAAATTACAGGGCAGAGCACAGATACGCAGTATTTT. Based on the CDR3 plus reference TRBV7-8 and TRBJ2-3, the full variable domain is GAGVSQSPRYKVAKRGQDVALRCDPISGHVSLFWYQQALGQGPEFLTYFQNEAQLDKSGLPSDRFFAERPEGSVSTLKIQRTQQEDSAVYLCASSQITGQSTDTQYFGPGTRLTVL.

The rearrangement links TRBV5-1 to TRBJ2-1, with D possibly TRBD1 on 6 matching bases. This CDR3 is built from 14 residues. Trimming removed 2 bases at V and 5 bases at J, with 11 bases between. Germline assignment: CDR1 SGHRS and CDR2 YFSETQ. CDR3 amino acids: CASSFRTADNEQFF. The CDR3 region has the DNA TGCGCCAGCAGCTTTAGGACAGCGGACAATGAGCAGTTCTTC.

This clone was observed once. The J gene is TRBJ2-6, the V gene TRBV28; TRBD1 matches 10 bases. The CDR3 is 15 residues long. The germline V gene encodes CDR1 MDHEN and CDR2 SYDVKM. The junction had 9 bases not matched to a gene; V was cut back by 6 bases and J by 10 bases. In DNA, the CDR3 is TGTGCCAGCAGCTCTGACCGGGACAGGGGAAACGTCCTGACTTTC. It is translated as CASSSDRDRGNVLTF.

The genes are TRBV11-2 and TRBJ1-1; TRBD1 agrees at 8 bases. J lost 4 bases, V lost 5 bases, and 3 bases had no gene match. This CDR3 comprises 13 residues. Germline assignment: CDR1 SGHAT and CDR2 FQNNGV. CDR3 sequence reads: CASSVQGVTEAFF. CDR3 coding DNA: TGTGCCAGCAGCGTACAGGGGGTCACTGAAGCTTTCTTT.

J is TRBJ2-2 and V is TRBV18, with TRBD1 matching 8 bases. CDR3 length: 15 amino acids. From germline, CDR1 is KGHSH and CDR2 LQKENI. Losses at the gene ends were 2 bases for V and 2 bases for J; bases not matched to a gene: 1. The CDR3 here is CASSPGQGNTGELFF. CDR3 DNA: TGTGCCAGCTCACCAGGACAGGGTAACACCGGGGAGCTGTTTTTT.